This is a list of T cell receptor beta chains from one sample in a study of control samples from healthy donors and cancer patients. Clones were read by immunoSEQ multiplex PCR, and TCRdb kept only the in-frame ones, dropping some. The sample carries roughly 160,000 clones, 96% recorded once. The material sequenced was blood. Receptor source: a woman between 25 and 40 years old in good health. Both conserved end residues are part of each CDR3. The D gene is left open where the match is weak. Clone size appears in some rows only: once, few, many, or a class for an expanded clone.

clone_size	v_call	d_call	j_call	cdr3_aa	cdr3_nt
.	TRBV7-9	TRBD1	TRBJ2-7	CASSPLSGTGTYEQYF	TGTGCCAGCAGCCCGCTGTCCGGGACAGGGACCTACGAGCAGTACTTC
.	TRBV6-6	.	TRBJ1-5	CASREGVDSNQPQHF	TGTGCCAGCAGGGAAGGGGTCGATAGCAATCAGCCCCAGCATTTT
.	TRBV30	.	TRBJ1-1	CAWRGGGNTEAFF	TGTGCCTGGAGAGGGGGTGGGAACACTGAAGCTTTCTTT
.	TRBV5-1	.	TRBJ2-7	CASSGKGDYEQYF	TGCGCCAGCAGCGGAAAGGGGGACTACGAGCAGTACTTC
.	TRBV11-3	.	TRBJ1-1	CASAVGQNTEAFF	TGTGCCAGCGCCGTGGGGCAAAACACTGAAGCTTTCTTT
.	TRBV12-3/TRBV12-4	.	TRBJ2-3	CASSFTGDTQYF	TGTGCCAGCAGCTTTACGGGAGATACGCAGTATTTT
.	TRBV30	TRBD2	TRBJ2-5	CAWALAGDGETQYF	TGTGCCTGGGCCCTAGCGGGGGACGGGGAGACCCAGTACTTC
.	TRBV2	.	TRBJ1-5	CASSYTEFNQPQHF	TGTGCCAGCAGCTACACGGAATTTAATCAGCCCCAGCATTTT
.	TRBV9	.	TRBJ1-4	CASSSDGHAEKLFF	TGTGCCAGCAGCTCAGACGGACATGCTGAAAAACTGTTTTTT
.	TRBV6-5	TRBD1	TRBJ2-7	CASSQGAAYEQYF	TGTGCCAGCAGTCAGGGGGCCGCCTACGAGCAGTACTTC
.	TRBV11-1	TRBD1	TRBJ2-2	CGSRTGGHGELFF	TGTGGTTCAAGGACAGGGGGTCACGGGGAGCTGTTTTTT
.	TRBV2	TRBD2	TRBJ2-7	CASKEGGGSYEQYF	TGTGCCAGCAAAGAGGGCGGGGGATCCTACGAGCAGTACTTC
.	TRBV28	TRBD1	TRBJ1-1	CASSPTGITEAFF	TGTGCCAGCAGCCCGACAGGGATCACTGAAGCTTTCTTT
.	TRBV11-2	TRBD2	TRBJ2-7	CASSQWVSGGSVSYEQYF	TGTGCCAGCAGCCAATGGGTCAGCGGCGGGAGTGTCTCCTACGAGCAGTACTTC
.	TRBV30	TRBD2	TRBJ2-3	CAWSTGGAQTDTQYF	TGTGCCTGGAGCACGGGGGGAGCTCAAACAGATACGCAGTATTTT
.	TRBV5-1	TRBD1	TRBJ2-3	CASSYRQGVGTDTQYF	TGCGCCAGCAGCTACCGACAGGGAGTGGGGACAGATACGCAGTATTTT
.	TRBV2	TRBD1	TRBJ2-1	CASCDRGRYEQFF	TGTGCCAGCTGCGACAGGGGTCGGTATGAGCAGTTCTTC
.	TRBV10-1	.	TRBJ1-2	CASSAYRENGYTF	TGCGCCAGCAGTGCCTACAGGGAAAATGGCTACACCTTC
.	TRBV28	.	TRBJ1-2	CASSLPAGYGYTF	TGTGCCAGCAGTTTACCGGCAGGATATGGCTACACCTTC
.	TRBV12-3/TRBV12-4	TRBD1	TRBJ1-2	CASSSDRVGYTF	TGTGCCAGCAGTTCGGACAGGGTTGGCTACACCTTC
.	TRBV5-1	.	TRBJ1-1	CASSLQGRVKNTEAFF	TGCGCCAGCAGCTTGCAGGGGCGCGTTAAAAACACTGAAGCTTTCTTT
.	TRBV18	TRBD1	TRBJ1-2	CASSPGTGLIYGYTF	TGTGCCAGCTCACCAGGGACAGGGTTGATCTATGGCTACACCTTC
.	TRBV28	.	TRBJ1-1	CASSWVGEPNTEAFF	TGTGCCAGCAGTTGGGTCGGGGAACCTAACACTGAAGCTTTCTTT
once	TRBV5-5	.	TRBJ1-4	CASSETDPTNEKLFF	TGTGCCAGCAGCGAGACAGACCCAACTAATGAAAAACTGTTTTTT
.	TRBV7-9	.	TRBJ2-3	CAVRRSLADTQYF	TGTGCCGTTAGGCGTAGCTTAGCAGATACGCAGTATTTT
.	TRBV6-5	TRBD1	TRBJ1-6	CASHQQGGNSPLHF	TGTGCCAGCCACCAACAGGGGGGCAATTCACCCCTCCACTTT
once	TRBV6-1	.	TRBJ2-1	CASSDSGRALTEQFF	TGTGCCAGCAGTGATTCGGGCAGGGCTCTCACTGAGCAGTTCTTC
.	TRBV28	.	TRBJ2-1	CASSTQWQGGNEQFF	TGTGCCAGCAGTACCCAGTGGCAGGGGGGGAATGAGCAGTTCTTC
.	TRBV5-4	.	TRBJ2-7	CASSLARGGTYEQYF	TGTGCCAGCAGCTTGGCAAGGGGAGGAACCTACGAGCAGTACTTC
.	TRBV6-2/TRBV6-3	.	TRBJ1-1	CASSYSTGGEPTEAFF	TGTGCCAGCAGTTACTCGACGGGGGGGGAACCCACTGAAGCTTTCTTT
.	TRBV6-6	TRBD2	TRBJ2-2	CASSRGPGRGTGELFF	TGTGCCAGCAGCCGAGGTCCGGGGCGGGGGACCGGGGAGCTGTTTTTT
.	TRBV4-1	TRBD1	TRBJ1-1	CASSRTPGQGFTEAFF	TGCGCCAGCAGCCGAACTCCGGGACAGGGATTCACTGAAGCTTTCTTT
.	TRBV28	TRBD1	TRBJ1-1	CASTLDRVMNTEAFF	TGTGCCAGCACCCTGGACAGGGTAATGAACACTGAAGCTTTCTTT
.	TRBV9	.	TRBJ1-6	CASSVSGLNSPLHF	TGTGCCAGCAGCGTATCGGGTCTCAATTCACCCCTCCACTTT
few	TRBV29-1	TRBD2	TRBJ2-1	CSAPTSGSSYNEQFF	TGCAGCGCTCCAACTAGCGGGAGCTCCTACAATGAGCAGTTCTTC